Shown below are 9 T cell receptor beta chains from a single sample sequenced in a study of cytomegalovirus exposure and HLA in healthy donors. PCR used 60 Vbeta primers and 13 Jbeta primers. TCRdb's copy holds only in-frame clones and misses some; the assay was immunoSEQ multiplex PCR. Here the sample spans roughly 180,000 clones, just under 80% being singletons. What was sequenced was PBMCs. The source of these receptors is a woman aged 25 to 45 in good health and CMV-seronegative.

V and J are TRBV9 and TRBJ2-5, with a possible D match to TRBD1 (5 bases). The CDR3 covers 15 residues. The germline V gene encodes CDR1 SGDLS and CDR2 YYNGEE. Deletions cut 1 base from V and 2 bases from J, with 12 bases between. DNA of the CDR3: TGTGCCAGCAGCGTACAGGGAACGAGGCAAGAGACCCAGTACTTC. It translates to CASSVQGTRQETQYF.

The chain uses TRBV7-9 and TRBJ2-3; D is uncertain. The CDR3 has 16 amino acids. Germline V CDR1 and CDR2: SEHNR, FQNEAQ (reference sequence). Trimming cost V 7 bases and J 2 bases, with 19 bases left between them. The CDR3 spells CASIHSRGKVTDTQYF. The CDR3 DNA sequence: TGTGCCAGCATCCACAGTCGTGGCAAGGTCACAGATACGCAGTATTTT. The full variable domain, with the rest looked up from reference TRBV7-9 and TRBJ2-3, is DTGVSQNPRHKITKRGQNVTFRCDPISEHNRLYWYRQTLGQGPEFLTYFQNEAQLEKSRLLSDRFSAERPKGSFSTLEIQRTEQGDSAMYLCASIHSRGKVTDTQYFGPGTRLTVL.

In its sample, this clone was seen a few times. V gene TRBV19 combines with J gene TRBJ1-2, with D hard to call. The CDR3 is 12 residues long. From germline, CDR1 is LNHDA and CDR2 SQIVND (reference sequence). Trimming took off 3 bases at V and 5 bases at J, with 7 bases between the two ends. The CDR3 here is CASSISVYGYTF. The CDR3 nucleotides are TGTGCCAGTAGTATTTCGGTTTATGGCTACACCTTC. Drawing the rest from reference TRBV19 and TRBJ1-2, the complete variable domain is DGGITQSPKYLFRKEGQNVTLSCEQNLNHDAMYWYRQDPGQGLRLIYYSQIVNDFQKGDIAEGYSVSREKKESFPLTVTSAQKNPTAFYLCASSISVYGYTFGSGTRLTVV.

This chain joins TRBV1 and TRBJ2-7; TRBD2, the table's D call, lacks a check against the DNA. TRBV1 is listed as a pseudogene. This CDR3 is built from 13 residues. Written as DNA, the CDR3 is TGCACCAGCAGCCAAGAAGCTAGCTGGGAGCAGTACTTC. Translated, it gives CTSSQEASWEQYF.

This chain uses TRBV2 with TRBJ2-2; 7 bases align to TRBD1. CDR3 length equals 17 residues. Germline CDR1 is SNHLY and CDR2 is FYNNEI. The V segment lost 2 bases and the J segment 1 base; nucleotides outside the gene matches: 7. The CDR3 DNA follows: TGTGCCAGCAGTGAACCAGAAGGGGGCCTGAACACCGGGGAGCTGTTTTTT. It translates to CASSEPEGGLNTGELFF.

The V and J genes are TRBV4-1 and TRBJ2-7; 9 bases align to TRBD1. The J segment lost 4 bases and the V segment lost 3 bases, leaving 7 bases of the junction unmatched. The CDR3 is 15 amino acids. The germline CDR1 and CDR2 sequences are MGHRA and YSYEKL. DNA for the CDR3: TGCGCCAGCAGCCAGGTCCTAGGACAGGGGTACGAGCAGTACTTC. Amino acid sequence: CASSQVLGQGYEQYF.

J is TRBJ1-2 and V is TRBV5-1, with D perhaps TRBD1 (6 bases). Trimming left V 0 bases short and J 3 bases short, with 12 bases between. Germline loops: CDR1 SGHRS, CDR2 YFSETQ. The CDR3 contains 15 residues. The CDR3 loop reads CASSLDPTGYYGYTF. The DNA for the CDR3 is TGCGCCAGCAGCTTGGACCCTACAGGGTACTATGGCTACACCTTC. Full variable domain (remainder filled in from reference TRBV5-1 and TRBJ1-2): KAGVTQTPRYLIKTRGQQVTLSCSPISGHRSVSWYQQTPGQGLQFLFEYFSETQRNKGNFPGRFSGRQFSNSRSEMNVSTLELGDSALYLCASSLDPTGYYGYTFGSGTRLTVV.

This clone was seen only once. The chain has TRBV7-2 and TRBJ1-1; D is undetermined. This CDR3 is built from 14 residues. The germline V and J ends were trimmed by 1 base and 5 bases, with 11 bases remaining between them. Looked up from germline, CDR1 is SGHTA and CDR2 is FQGNSA. The CDR3 sequence: CASSLGVSGTEAFF. CDR3 coding DNA: TGTGCCAGCAGCTTAGGGGTGTCCGGGACTGAAGCTTTCTTT.

The V call is TRBV7-6, the J call TRBJ2-1, with 11 bases that match TRBD2. The J segment lost 3 bases and the V segment lost 0 bases, leaving 4 bases of the junction unmatched. Looked up from germline, CDR1 is SGHVS and CDR2 is FNYEAQ. The CDR3 extends over 17 amino acids. The CDR3 coding sequence is TGTGCCAGCAGCTTAGCGCTAGCGGGGGGCCTCTACAATGAGCAGTTCTTC. Translation gives CASSLALAGGLYNEQFF.